The sequence of this T cell receptor (beta chain) was determined in a study of blood T cell repertoires in COVID-19. About the study: Samples came from the United States, Italy and Spain, spanning acute and convalescent COVID-19.

Methods used by the authors: Reference gene primer amplification yielded estimated nucleated cell counts. TCRdb keeps only in-frame clones here, not all; method: immunoSEQ multiplex PCR. V, J and clone size derive from that table, while D and trimming were established from the DNA sequence. Counted here are some 60,000 clones, approximately 91% occurring once; the ten biggest clones make up around 1.5%. Trimming pared 9 bases from V and 4 bases from J, leaving 16 bases between. The V gene's germline CDR1 is LNHDA and CDR2 SQIVND (reference sequence). This CDR3 is built from 14 residues. Sequencing input: peripheral blood. The chain combines TRBV19 with TRBJ2-1; D is ambiguous. This TCR was sampled from a human donor in a cohort sampled during active COVID-19. CDR3 in DNA: TGTGCCAGCTCTAAAACTCTCGGTTACAATGAGCAGTTCTTC. Its protein product is CASSKTLGYNEQFF.